Described below is a single T cell receptor (beta chain) sequence and its context. The clone's antigen remains unknown. No per-base quality is available; no much larger clone lies one base away. TCRbeta CDR3 regions were amplified from genomic DNA using the immunoSEQ Assay, a bias-controlled multiplex PCR. For the original study's pipeline: Within the assay, amplification of reference gene primers was used to estimate how many nucleated cells each sample contained. To quantify the absolute abundance of each unique TCRbeta CDR3 rearrangement, sequence reads were collapsed and filtered. For each sample, productive Simpson clonality was calculated as the square root of Simpson's diversity index across productive rearrangements. Sourced from immuneACCESS, this table was stored by TCRdb with only in-frame sequences that have V and J called. A share of the clones is absent; for the studies checked, an unresolved V gene accounts for under half, and the remainder has no known explanation. V and J calls plus clone size are reproduced from that table; the DNA served to infer D and trimming. The sample table shows 250,000 to 300,000 clones, and about four fifths are seen once. The ten largest make up 5% of the sample.

From its cysteine to its phenylalanine, the CDR3 spans 16 amino acids. Only CDR3 DNA remains: 48 bases, in frame from the first base. The germline V gene supplies CDR1 SGHVS and CDR2 FNYEAQ. V is reduced by 0 bases and J by 10 bases, leaving a spacing of 16 bases between them. The data belong to a study of blood T cell repertoires in COVID-19 (dated by TCRdb to the early 2020s). General notes on the study: Collaborator samples came from the United States, Italy and Spain and covered acute and convalescent phases of COVID-19. The prospective study material was composed of cDNA or gDNA derived from T cells, B-cell-depleted T cells, or PBMCs. Deeply sampled blood TCRbeta repertoires from subjects exposed to, actively infected with, or recovered from COVID-19 were included in the dataset. The repertoires were released in a freely available public database intended as a resource for research on the immune response to SARS-CoV-2. Samples were obtained from the ongoing ImmuneRACE study (first 160 participants) and from over 1,000 subjects provided by 6 global collaborators. A de-identified subject ID, COVID-19 status, age in years and sex were almost always included in the sample metadata. HLA class I and class II types, where available, came from metadata supplied by the sample provider rather than from assay-based typing.

In the prospective study, participants were roughly 18 to 90 years old, resided in 20 to 30 geographic areas of the United States, and were enrolled through a virtual design. To assign participants to cohorts, the prospective study relied on clinical history that participants themselves reported in a screening survey and a study questionnaire. Exposed participants were defined as having been in contact with someone with a PCR-confirmed or clinician-diagnosed COVID-19 case within 2 weeks of study entry. Each participant in the prospective study had whole blood, serum and a nasopharyngeal or oropharyngeal swab collected by mobile phlebotomists. Prospective study participants could optionally give additional blood draws and questionnaires over an approximately two-month period. Blood samples from the prospective study were shipped frozen or at room temperature prior to DNA extraction. What the authors observed across the whole study: How much clinical and demographic metadata was included differed by source and by participant, and the metadata was provided uncurated.

The sequenced sample consisted of PBMCs or T cells enriched from blood (not recorded which). The rearrangement combines TRBV7-6 with TRBJ2-6; TRBD2 is a possible D gene, resting on 6 matching bases. This clonotype was sampled from a man aged 35 to 55 who had been exposed to COVID-19. The DNA sequence is TGTGCCAGCAGCTTAGCGGCCGCGGGGCTCCCAAACGTCCTGACTTTC. The translation is CASSLAAAGLPNVLTF.